This is a list of T cell receptor beta chains from one sample in a study of blood T cells in healthy people across ages. From the 5' RACE reads, TCRdb called clonotypes with MiXCR, one entry per CDR3 protein. The sample has more than 650,000 distinct CDR3 sequences, 40% to 65% seen once. The specimen was blood. These TCRs come from a man older than 75 in good health. CDR3s include the opening cysteine and the closing phenylalanine or tryptophan. Fields, in order: V gene, D gene, clone size, J gene, CDR3 DNA, CDR3 protein. A D gene is named only where the DNA matches it firmly. Size is omitted from some rows. Given values are once, few, many or a class for expanded clones.

V: TRBV7-2
D: TRBD2
size: NA
J: TRBJ2-7
DNA: TGTGCCAGCAGCTTACACGCTAGCGGGTCCTACGAGCAGTACTTC
CDR3: CASSLHASGSYEQYF

V: TRBV7-2
D: NA
size: few
J: TRBJ2-3
DNA: TGTGCCAGCAGCTTAGGGGCGGGATACACAGATACGCAGTATTTT
CDR3: CASSLGAGYTDTQYF

V: TRBV27
D: TRBD2
size: few
J: TRBJ2-3
DNA: TGTGCCAGCAGTTTTATGGGACTAGCGACCAGATACGCGTATTTT
CDR3: CASSFMGLATRYAYF

V: TRBV7-2
D: NA
size: NA
J: TRBJ2-3
DNA: TGTGCCAGCAGCTTGACTGCCGGGCAGTATTTT
CDR3: CASSLTAGQYF

V: TRBV6-2/TRBV6-3
D: NA
size: NA
J: TRBJ2-7
DNA: TGTGCCAGCAGTTACGCCCAGCCTTCCTACGAGCAGTACTTC
CDR3: CASSYAQPSYEQYF

V: TRBV20-1
D: TRBD2
size: NA
J: TRBJ2-3
DNA: TGCAGTGCTAGCACTAGCGGGAGCACAGATACGCAGTATTTT
CDR3: CSASTSGSTDTQYF

V: TRBV18
D: NA
size: NA
J: TRBJ1-2
DNA: TGTGCCAGCTCAGCCCCGGGGACTCCAACTCGTGGCTACACCTTC
CDR3: CASSAPGTPTRGYTF

V: TRBV28
D: TRBD2
size: few
J: TRBJ2-1
DNA: TGTGCCAGCGGGGGGACTAGCGCTTACAATGAGCAGTTCTTC
CDR3: CASGGTSAYNEQFF

V: TRBV11-2
D: NA
size: NA
J: TRBJ2-7
DNA: TGTGCCAGCAGCTTCACTACCCTTGACTACGAGCAGTACTTC
CDR3: CASSFTTLDYEQYF

V: TRBV24-1
D: TRBD1
size: NA
J: TRBJ2-1
DNA: TGTGCCACCAGTGATTTCGTGGGGACAGTGCCCAATGAGCAGTTCTTC
CDR3: CATSDFVGTVPNEQFF

V: TRBV20-1
D: NA
size: NA
J: TRBJ2-7
DNA: TGCAGTGCATTACGGGGCGGAGACGAGCAGTACTTC
CDR3: CSALRGGDEQYF

V: TRBV2
D: TRBD2
size: NA
J: TRBJ2-1
DNA: TGTGCCAGCAGCGTCGGACTAGTCGAAGATGAGCAGTTCTTC
CDR3: CASSVGLVEDEQFF

V: TRBV6-6
D: NA
size: many
J: TRBJ1-2
DNA: TGTGCCAGCAGTCAGACAGGTTCTTATGGCTACACCTTC
CDR3: CASSQTGSYGYTF

V: TRBV7-2
D: NA
size: NA
J: TRBJ1-2
DNA: TGTGCCAGCAGCCCGACCCCGTCCTATGGCTACACCTTC
CDR3: CASSPTPSYGYTF

V: TRBV19
D: NA
size: NA
J: TRBJ2-3
DNA: TGTGCCAGTAGTCCGGGATTTGCCACAGATACGCAGTATTTT
CDR3: CASSPGFATDTQYF

V: TRBV20-1
D: NA
size: once
J: TRBJ2-2
DNA: TGCAGTGCTAGAGCGGCGGGGGCGCGAACCGGGGAGCTGTTTTTT
CDR3: CSARAAGARTGELFF

V: TRBV7-2
D: TRBD2
size: few
J: TRBJ2-1
DNA: TGTGCCAGCAGCTTACGGGACTACTCAAATGAGCAGTTCTTC
CDR3: CASSLRDYSNEQFF

V: TRBV6-2/TRBV6-3
D: TRBD2
size: NA
J: TRBJ2-1
DNA: TGTGCCAGCAGTTACTCCCGACTAGCGGGTTCCTACAATGAGCAGTTCTTC
CDR3: CASSYSRLAGSYNEQFF

V: TRBV7-6
D: TRBD2
size: NA
J: TRBJ2-1
DNA: TGTGCCAGCAGATCCCTAGCGGGAGGCTCCTACAATGAGCAGTTCTTC
CDR3: CASRSLAGGSYNEQFF

V: TRBV18
D: NA
size: NA
J: TRBJ1-1
DNA: TGTGCCAGCTCACTCTCAGCTGGACAGAGTGAAGCTTTCTTT
CDR3: CASSLSAGQSEAFF

V: TRBV29-1
D: TRBD1
size: few
J: TRBJ2-7
DNA: TGCAGCGTCGTTCTACAGGGGCCTTCCTACGAGCAGTACTTC
CDR3: CSVVLQGPSYEQYF

V: TRBV9
D: NA
size: NA
J: TRBJ2-7
DNA: TGTGCCAGCAGCGTAGATGATGACGAGCAGTACTTC
CDR3: CASSVDDDEQYF

V: TRBV12-3/TRBV12-4
D: NA
size: NA
J: TRBJ2-1
DNA: TGTGCCAGCAGTCCGGCCGAAAGCTCCTACAATGAGCAGTTCTTC
CDR3: CASSPAESSYNEQFF

V: TRBV4-1
D: NA
size: NA
J: TRBJ1-5
DNA: TGCGCCAGCAGCCCCCAGGCGGGCAGGGCTAGCAATCAGCCCCAGCATTTT
CDR3: CASSPQAGRASNQPQHF

V: TRBV7-2
D: NA
size: NA
J: TRBJ2-7
DNA: TGTGCCAGCAGCCCCACATCTAGCTCCTACAATGAGCAGTACTTC
CDR3: CASSPTSSSYNEQYF

V: TRBV20-1
D: TRBD2
size: NA
J: TRBJ2-4
DNA: TGCAGTGCTAGAGATATCCTAGCGGGAGCCAAAAACATTCAGTACTTC
CDR3: CSARDILAGAKNIQYF

V: TRBV2
D: NA
size: NA
J: TRBJ2-4
DNA: TGTGCCAGCAGTGTTCAGATAGCCAAAAACATTCAGTACTTC
CDR3: CASSVQIAKNIQYF

V: TRBV5-6
D: NA
size: NA
J: TRBJ2-4
DNA: TGTGCCAGCAGCTCGGGACTGATAGAGCAGTACTTC
CDR3: CASSSGLIEQYF

V: TRBV28
D: NA
size: few
J: TRBJ2-5
DNA: TGTGCCACCACCAGTAGGGTTCGGGGGACCCAGTACTTC
CDR3: CATTSRVRGTQYF